The rows below give T cell receptor beta chains drawn from one sample of a study of blood T cell repertoires in COVID-19. The method was immunoSEQ multiplex PCR; TCRdb's version includes in-frame clones alone and lacks a portion of them. The sample records about 14,000 clones, 80% to 90% being singletons. The sample was peripheral blood. Receptors originate from a woman between 45 and 65 years old with active or convalescent COVID-19. The CDR3 runs from the conserved cysteine through the conserved F or W. D genes are given only for firm matches. Size is omitted from some rows. Given values are once, few, many or a class for expanded clones.

abundance	j_gene	len	v_gene	d_gene	CDR3aa	CDR3nt
few	TRBJ1-2	15	TRBV27	.	CASSSLIVGSSGYTF	TGTGCCAGCAGTTCCCTCATCGTCGGGTCCTCGGGCTACACCTTC
.	TRBJ1-2	15	TRBV2	TRBD1	CASSNSDRGYYGYTF	TGTGCCAGCAGCAACTCGGACAGGGGTTACTATGGCTACACCTTC
.	TRBJ2-2	16	TRBV9	TRBD1	CASSVAGTGNTGELFF	TGTGCCAGCAGCGTAGCCGGGACAGGCAACACCGGGGAGCTGTTTTTT
.	TRBJ2-1	13	TRBV28	.	CASSFADYNEQFF	TGTGCCAGCAGTTTCGCAGACTACAATGAGCAGTTCTTC
.	TRBJ2-7	15	TRBV5-4	TRBD1	CASSLAAGGGYEQYF	TGTGCCAGCAGCTTGGCGGCAGGGGGCGGCTACGAGCAGTACTTC
.	TRBJ2-4	15	TRBV13	.	CASSLTEGDKNIQYF	TGTGCCAGCAGCTTAACGGAAGGGGACAAAAACATTCAGTACTTC
.	TRBJ1-6	15	TRBV9	TRBD1	CASSARQGANSPLHF	TGTGCCAGCAGCGCGAGACAGGGGGCTAATTCACCCCTCCACTTT
.	TRBJ2-7	14	TRBV7-8	TRBD1	CASSLGDSVYEQYF	TGTGCCAGCAGCTTAGGGGACAGCGTCTACGAGCAGTACTTC
.	TRBJ2-1	16	TRBV4-1	TRBD2	CASSQPTGGRASRQFF	TGCGCCAGCAGCCAACCAACGGGCGGGAGGGCCAGTAGGCAGTTCTTC
once	TRBJ1-2	14	TRBV29-1	.	CSVGLLWVSGGYTF	TGCAGCGTTGGACTCCTTTGGGTGTCGGGTGGCTACACCTTC
once	TRBJ1-1	14	TRBV10-3	.	CAPWTVSPNTEAFF	TGTGCCCCCTGGACAGTTTCGCCGAACACTGAAGCTTTCTTT
.	TRBJ1-5	14	TRBV15	TRBD1	CATSGGQGRQPQHF	TGTGCCACCAGCGGCGGACAGGGTCGTCAGCCCCAGCATTTT
.	TRBJ1-2	13	TRBV2	TRBD1	CASSGTGVYGYTF	TGTGCCAGCAGTGGGACAGGGGTCTATGGCTACACCTTC
.	TRBJ2-3	16	TRBV28	TRBD2	CASSGMTSRPTDTQYF	TGTGCCAGCAGTGGGATGACTAGCCGCCCCACAGATACGCAGTATTTT
.	TRBJ2-7	14	TRBV5-6	.	CASSQEGASREQYF	TGTGCCAGCAGCCAGGAGGGGGCTAGCCGGGAGCAGTACTTC
.	TRBJ2-7	17	TRBV4-1	TRBD2	CASSHGVAGGKPYEQYF	TGCGCCAGCAGCCATGGGGTAGCGGGGGGTAAACCCTACGAGCAGTACTTC
.	TRBJ2-2	16	TRBV5-1	.	CASNLVWVGDTGELFF	TGCGCCAGCAACTTGGTCTGGGTCGGGGACACCGGGGAGCTGTTTTTT
.	TRBJ1-2	14	TRBV29-1	TRBD1	CSVVNRGLGYGYTF	TGCAGCGTCGTAAATAGGGGGCTCGGCTATGGCTACACCTTC
.	TRBJ1-1	15	TRBV19	.	CASSTEDNPNTEAFF	TGTGCCAGTAGTACCGAGGACAATCCGAACACTGAAGCTTTCTTT
.	TRBJ2-7	13	TRBV30	TRBD1	CAWKGQGGYEQYF	TGTGCCTGGAAAGGACAGGGAGGCTACGAGCAGTACTTC
.	TRBJ2-2	14	TRBV19	TRBD2	CASSYSGGSGELFF	TGTGCCAGTAGTTACAGCGGGGGGTCCGGGGAGCTGTTTTTT
few	TRBJ1-5	14	TRBV9	TRBD1	CASSATGQGQPQHF	TGTGCCAGCAGCGCCACGGGACAGGGTCAGCCCCAGCATTTT
few	TRBJ2-7	15	TRBV29-1	TRBD2	CSGGLAGAPLGEQYF	TGCAGCGGGGGACTAGCGGGAGCCCCCCTGGGCGAGCAGTACTTC
once	TRBJ2-5	15	TRBV15	.	CATSRDVGPQETQYF	TGTGCCACCAGCAGAGATGTGGGGCCTCAAGAGACCCAGTACTTC
.	TRBJ2-1	15	TRBV5-4	TRBD2	CASSLIAGVGNEQFF	TGTGCCAGCAGCTTAATAGCGGGAGTGGGGAATGAGCAGTTCTTC
.	TRBJ2-3	15	TRBV11-2	.	CASSLDRLTTDTQYF	TGTGCCAGCAGCTTAGACAGGCTAACCACAGATACGCAGTATTTT
.	TRBJ1-5	16	TRBV18	TRBD1	CASSPLPLDRGWAQHF	TGTGCCAGCTCACCACTTCCACTCGACAGGGGATGGGCCCAGCATTTT
.	TRBJ1-3	15	TRBV3-1/TRBV3-2	.	CASSQDTGPGNTIYF	TGTGCCAGCAGCCAAGATACAGGGCCTGGAAACACCATATATTTT
.	TRBJ2-7	14	TRBV6-6	TRBD1	CASSSGQAGDEQYF	TGTGCCAGCAGTTCTGGACAGGCAGGAGACGAGCAGTACTTC
.	TRBJ1-2	16	TRBV5-1	TRBD1	CASSPGQGALDYGYTF	TGCGCCAGCAGCCCAGGACAGGGGGCATTGGACTATGGCTACACCTTC
.	TRBJ1-2	15	TRBV5-1	.	CASSRMSWAAYGYTF	TGCGCCAGCAGCAGGATGTCCTGGGCCGCCTATGGCTACACCTTC
.	TRBJ1-5	13	TRBV7-2	.	CASSLSGWGAQHF	TGTGCCAGCAGCTTAAGCGGGTGGGGAGCCCAGCATTTT
.	TRBJ2-3	16	TRBV28	TRBD2	CASRKGLAGGTDTQYF	TGTGCCAGCAGAAAGGGACTAGCGGGGGGGACAGATACGCAGTATTTT
.	TRBJ2-1	19	TRBV19	TRBD2	CASSLRSGRGVGAYNEQFF	TGTGCCAGTAGTCTAAGGAGCGGGAGAGGAGTGGGGGCCTACAATGAGCAGTTCTTC
.	TRBJ2-7	15	TRBV4-1	.	CASSPSDRDLYEQYF	TGCGCCAGCAGCCCTAGCGACAGGGACCTCTACGAGCAGTACTTC
.	TRBJ2-3	16	TRBV4-2	.	CASSQDAGLSTDTQYF	TGTGCCAGCAGCCAAGATGCCGGACTGAGCACAGATACGCAGTATTTT
.	TRBJ1-1	15	TRBV9	.	CASSLRTTWDTEAFF	TGTGCCAGCAGCCTAAGGACAACGTGGGACACTGAAGCTTTCTTT
.	TRBJ2-1	14	TRBV6-4	.	CATSSGPPYNEQFF	TGTGCCACCTCCAGCGGGCCCCCTTACAATGAGCAGTTCTTC
once	TRBJ1-4	18	TRBV7-9	TRBD1	CASSLEFRIDRAYEKLFF	TGTGCCAGCAGCTTAGAATTCCGGATCGACAGGGCGTATGAAAAACTGTTTTTT
few	TRBJ2-1	14	TRBV15	TRBD1	CATSPGDRSNEQFF	TGTGCCACCAGCCCAGGGGACAGGAGTAATGAGCAGTTCTTC
.	TRBJ2-3	18	TRBV9	TRBD1	CASSVTGTGGTITDTQYF	TGTGCCAGCAGCGTTACCGGGACAGGGGGAACTATAACAGATACGCAGTATTTT
.	TRBJ2-3	15	TRBV5-1	.	CASSLGQTSTDTQYF	TGCGCCAGCAGCTTGGGACAGACCAGCACAGATACGCAGTATTTT
.	TRBJ1-1	14	TRBV7-6	.	CASSLDTGNTEAFF	TGTGCCAGCAGCTTAGATACGGGGAACACTGAAGCTTTCTTT
.	TRBJ2-7	16	TRBV18	TRBD1	CASSPQGQGVSYEQYF	TGTGCCAGCTCACCTCAGGGACAGGGGGTTTCCTACGAGCAGTACTTC
.	TRBJ2-5	18	TRBV12-2	.	CASRLGPPPGQGGDPRYF	TGTGCAAGTCGCTTAGGTCCCCCCCCGGGACAGGGTGGGGACCCCCGGTACTTC
.	TRBJ1-5	13	TRBV27	.	CASSLTRGRPQHF	TGTGCCAGCAGTCTCACAAGGGGAAGGCCCCAGCATTTT
.	TRBJ1-6	14	TRBV9	.	CASSVRQVGSPLHF	TGTGCCAGCAGCGTACGTCAGGTCGGTTCACCCCTCCACTTT
.	TRBJ2-7	12	TRBV29-1	TRBD1	CSATGEWYEQYF	TGCAGCGCCACAGGGGAGTGGTACGAGCAGTACTTC
.	TRBJ1-1	14	TRBV2	TRBD1	CASSLGQGGTEAFF	TGTGCCAGCAGTTTGGGACAGGGTGGCACTGAAGCTTTCTTT